This T cell receptor (beta chain) was sequenced for a study of blood T cell repertoires in COVID-19. The CDR3 sequence is 15 residues long. CDR1 is SEHNR, CDR2 FQNEAQ, per germline (reference sequence). V lost 5 bases and J 5 bases, leaving 13 bases between the germline ends. Profiling relied on immunoSEQ multiplex PCR, and the TCRdb table lists in-frame clones only, not all of them. This sample carries nearly 200,000 clones, 86% of them seen once, and the ten largest clones take 0.7% to 0.95%. The sample consisted of peripheral blood. This sequence was found in a woman aged 70-85 years with acute or convalescent COVID-19. The rearrangement links TRBV7-9 to TRBJ1-6, with D hard to call. CDR3 sequence: CASSPSGRDNSPLHF. CDR3 nucleotide sequence: TGTGCCAGCAGCCCCAGTGGGCGCGATAATTCACCCCTCCACTTT. Using reference TRBV7-9 and TRBJ1-6 for the parts outside the CDR3, the full variable domain is DTGVSQNPRHKITKRGQNVTFRCDPISEHNRLYWYRQTLGQGPEFLTYFQNEAQLEKSRLLSDRFSAERPKGSFSTLEIQRTEQGDSAMYLCASSPSGRDNSPLHFGNGTRLTVT.